This record looks at one T cell receptor beta chain sequence and its context. This clonotype came up a few times. It has no known antigen specificity. Per-base qualities were not stored, and no clone one base away is much larger. Library prep was done by PCR. At the Johns Hopkins FTIC core, DNA from the cultured CD4+ T cells underwent TCR sequencing with the Oncomine TCR Beta short-read assay. The QIAamp micro DNA kit was used to extract genomic DNA from the cultured CD4+ T cells. Oncomine TCR Beta libraries from cultured CD4+ T cells were pooled using unique dual indexes and sequenced on an Illumina iSeq 100. The original methods were these. Non-productive sequences were filtered out, and CDR3s that did not start with C, did not end with F or W, or were shorter than 7 amino acids were discarded. Antigen-specific clonotypes were identified using the MANAFEST web application through comparison of peptide-stimulated wells with reference and other culture wells. An FDR below 0.05, an odds ratio above 5, and a productive frequency above 0.1% in at least two of three replicate wells were required for clones to be considered positive. Clonotypes that were significantly expanded in both SARS-CoV-2 spike wells and at least one common cold coronavirus spike condition were defined as cross-reactive. Similarity between CDR3 sequences was evaluated in R version 3.6.1 using Levenshtein distances (stringdist) and unrooted phylogenetic trees (ape). TCRdb itself trimmed the public reads at Q25 with fastp, ran MiXCR and retained productive beta chains. Under each unique CDR3 protein, matching rows form one entry showing the most common genes and DNA. For this entry, the V and J calls and clone size follow TCRdb and not the study's own pipeline. For this sample the table gives about 21,000 distinct CDR3 sequences, of which approximately 45% were detected only once. The ten top clones hold roughly 4% of the sample.

This specimen comes from a study of vaccination and CD4 T cells after COVID-19 (dated by TCRdb to between 2022 and 2023). As for the study more broadly: Every convalescent patient had a positive nasal swab PCR test for SARS-CoV-2, with mild disease in eight to ten patients and severe disease in one. In the convalescent cohort there were six males and four females, among whom were two Hispanic individuals, seven Caucasians, two Asians and one multiracial person. Participants received two doses of either the Pfizer-BioNTech BNT162b2 vaccine (n=8) or the Moderna mRNA-1273 vaccine (n=2). Post-COVID blood samples from convalescent patients were collected a median of around 110 days after diagnosis, with a range of 35 to 161 days. The time from the second vaccine dose to post-vaccine blood sampling had a median of roughly 70 days and ranged from about 13 to 250 days. For stimulating the cultures, overlapping spike peptide pools were used, derived from SARS-CoV-2 as well as from the common cold coronaviruses HCoV-NL63, HCoV-OC43 and HCoV-229E. In control cultures, a CEFX viral epitope pool was used as positive control, an HIV-1 Nef peptide pool was used as negative control, or no peptide was added. In under 13 COVID-19 convalescent patients and 4 infection-naive healthy vaccine recipients, researchers compared the spike-specific CD4+ TCR repertoire from before mRNA vaccination with the repertoire from after. Summary of the overall study and its limitations: In convalescent patients, a median about 86% of post-vaccine SARS-CoV-2-reactive clones were detected only after vaccination, and vaccine-specific priming was suggested by this finding. Relatively few convalescent patients were included in the study, and early timepoints after natural infection were not analyzed. Of the vaccine-specific clones in convalescent patients, 304 of 307, or nearly all, reacted only to SARS-CoV-2 spike and did not cross-react with common cold coronaviruses. An increase in the median number of SARS-CoV-2-reactive clonotypes from roughly 20 after infection to approximately 41 after vaccination was observed, but the change was not found to be significant.

Spanning cysteine to phenylalanine, the CDR3 consists of 15 amino acids. The only DNA kept is the CDR3, 45 bases in frame from the first base. The germline V gene (reference sequence) sets CDR1 to SEHNR and CDR2 to FQNEAQ. V is clipped by 7 bases and J by 3 bases, and the sequence between their germline boundaries is 18 bases long. The treatment or condition label corresponds to: roughly 10-day PBMC culture with coronavirus spike peptide pools or control peptides (ViraFEST assay). The study used the ViraFEST assay, which expanded antigen-specific T cells with peptide pools and then identified expanded clonotypes by TCR sequencing. The positive SARS-CoV-2 PCR tests of the convalescent patients were dated from March to December 2020, before the Alpha, Beta and Delta variants emerged in the United States. Each well held around 2 million PBMCs cultured in IMDM containing about 5% human AB serum and around 10 IU/ml IL-2, with roughly 9.2 ug/ml peptide pools added. On days 3 and 7, half of the culture medium was replaced with fresh IL-2-containing medium. After 10 days of culture, CD4+ T cells were isolated by negative selection using the EasySep CD4+ T cell isolation kit. PBMCs were separated from whole blood using Ficoll-Paque Plus gradient centrifugation and then either used fresh or cryopreserved at -140C. In general, triplicate wells were set up for every culture condition.

This specimen was CD4+ T cells from blood, cultured in vitro, taken before SARS-CoV-2 vaccination. This clonotype was sampled from a human donor who had recovered from COVID-19. Rearrangement joined TRBV7-9 to TRBJ1-2; the D gene cannot be named for sure. The CDR3 region reads CASTSTPLIDYGYTF. The DNA reads as follows: TGTGCCAGCACCTCGACCCCCCTTATCGACTATGGCTACACCTTC.